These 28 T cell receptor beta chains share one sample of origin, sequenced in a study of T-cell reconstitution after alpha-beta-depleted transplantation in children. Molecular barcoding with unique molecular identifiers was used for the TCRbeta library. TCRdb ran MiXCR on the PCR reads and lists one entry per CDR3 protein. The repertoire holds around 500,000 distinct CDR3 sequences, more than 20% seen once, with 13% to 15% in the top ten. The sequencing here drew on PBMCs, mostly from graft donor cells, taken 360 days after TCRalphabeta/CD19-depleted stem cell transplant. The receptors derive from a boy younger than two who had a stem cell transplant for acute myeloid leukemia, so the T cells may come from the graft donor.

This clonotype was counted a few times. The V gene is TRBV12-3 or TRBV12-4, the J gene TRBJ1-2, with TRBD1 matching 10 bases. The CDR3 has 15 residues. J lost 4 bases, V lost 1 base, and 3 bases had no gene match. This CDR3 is CASSLGDRGFYGYTF. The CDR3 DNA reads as TGTGCCAGCAGTTTAGGGGACAGGGGATTCTATGGCTACACCTTC.

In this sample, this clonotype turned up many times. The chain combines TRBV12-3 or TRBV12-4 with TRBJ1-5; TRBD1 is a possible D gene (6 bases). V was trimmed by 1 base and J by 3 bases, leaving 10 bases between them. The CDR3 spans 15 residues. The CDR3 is CASSLGTAHNQPQHF. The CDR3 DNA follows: TGTGCCAGCAGTTTAGGGACAGCTCACAATCAGCCCCAGCATTTT.

The CDR3 DNA is TGTGCCAGCAGCGTAAGGGCCCTCCGCACAGATACGCAGTATTTT. This translates into CASSVRALRTDTQYF. V usage is TRBV9 and J usage is TRBJ2-3; no definite D call. CDR3 size: 15 residues. V was pared by 1 base and J by 1 base, with 10 bases between. In germline, CDR1 is SGDLS, CDR2 YYNGEE.

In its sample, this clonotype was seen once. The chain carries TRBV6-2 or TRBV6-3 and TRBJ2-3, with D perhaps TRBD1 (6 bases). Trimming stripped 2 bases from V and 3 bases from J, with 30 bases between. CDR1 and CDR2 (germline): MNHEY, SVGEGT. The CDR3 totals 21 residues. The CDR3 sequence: CASSYLPGALQRNIRTDTQYF. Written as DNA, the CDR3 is TGTGCCAGCAGTTACCTACCAGGGGCCCTCCAGAGGAACATACGAACAGATACGCAGTATTTT.

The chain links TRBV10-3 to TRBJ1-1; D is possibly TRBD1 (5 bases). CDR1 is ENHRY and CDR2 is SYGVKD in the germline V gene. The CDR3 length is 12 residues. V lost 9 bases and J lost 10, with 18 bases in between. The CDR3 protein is CAMSLGDVGAFF. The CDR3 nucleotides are TGTGCCATGAGCCTAGGGGACGTCGGAGCTTTCTTT.

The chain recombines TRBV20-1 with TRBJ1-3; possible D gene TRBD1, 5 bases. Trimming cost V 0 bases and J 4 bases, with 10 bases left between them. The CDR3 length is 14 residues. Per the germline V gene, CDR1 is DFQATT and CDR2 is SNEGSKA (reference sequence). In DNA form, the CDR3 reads TGCAGTGCTAGAGATTCAGGGCTAGGAAACACCATATATTTT. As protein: CSARDSGLGNTIYF.

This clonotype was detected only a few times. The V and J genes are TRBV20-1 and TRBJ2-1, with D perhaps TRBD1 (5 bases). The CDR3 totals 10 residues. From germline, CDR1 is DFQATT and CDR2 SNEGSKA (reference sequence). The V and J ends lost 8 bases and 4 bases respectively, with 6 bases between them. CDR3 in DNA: TGCAGTACAGGTTACAATGAGCAGTTCTTC. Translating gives CSTGYNEQFF.

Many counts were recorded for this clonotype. In nucleotides, the CDR3 is TGTGCCAGCAGTTTTGCCCTCACCGGGGAGCTGTTTTTT. Protein: CASSFALTGELFF. The V gene is TRBV7-7, the J gene TRBJ2-2; D gene ambiguous. V was trimmed by 6 bases and J by 4 bases, leaving 9 bases between them. The CDR3 is 13 residues long. The germline gives CDR1 SSHAT, CDR2 FNYEAQ (reference sequence).

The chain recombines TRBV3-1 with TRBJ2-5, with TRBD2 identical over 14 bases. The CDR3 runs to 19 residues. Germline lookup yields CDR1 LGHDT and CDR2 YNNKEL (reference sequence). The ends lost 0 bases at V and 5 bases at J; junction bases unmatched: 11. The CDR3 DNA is TGTGCCAGCAGCCAAGATCCGACTAGCGGGGGGGCATCGCGGGAGACCCAGTACTTC. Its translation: CASSQDPTSGGASRETQYF.

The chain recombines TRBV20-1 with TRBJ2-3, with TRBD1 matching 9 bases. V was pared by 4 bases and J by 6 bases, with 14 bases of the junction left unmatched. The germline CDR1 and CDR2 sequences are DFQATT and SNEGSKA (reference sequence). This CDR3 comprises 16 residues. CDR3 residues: CSATSAWDRAADTQYF. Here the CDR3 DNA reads TGCAGTGCTACAAGTGCCTGGGACAGGGCGGCGGATACGCAGTATTTT.

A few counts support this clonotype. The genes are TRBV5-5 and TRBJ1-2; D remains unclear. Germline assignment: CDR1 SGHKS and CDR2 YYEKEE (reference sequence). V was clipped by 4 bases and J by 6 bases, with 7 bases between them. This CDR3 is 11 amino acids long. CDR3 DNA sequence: TGTGCCAGCAGCCGGCCGGATGGCTACACCTTC. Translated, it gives CASSRPDGYTF.

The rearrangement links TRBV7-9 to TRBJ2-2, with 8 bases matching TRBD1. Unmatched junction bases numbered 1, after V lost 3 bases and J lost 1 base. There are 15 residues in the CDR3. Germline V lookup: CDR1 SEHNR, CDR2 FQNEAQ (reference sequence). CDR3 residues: CASSFGQGNTGELFF. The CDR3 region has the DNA TGTGCCAGCAGCTTTGGACAGGGGAACACCGGGGAGCTGTTTTTT.

In nucleotides, the CDR3 is TGCAGTGCCACGGACCGTCCAGCTTTCTTT. Translating it yields CSATDRPAFF. The chain recombines TRBV20-1 with TRBJ1-1; no firm D call. The V end lost 6 bases, the J end lost 10 bases, and 12 bases lay between the germline ends. Germline V gene sequence: CDR1 DFQATT, CDR2 SNEGSKA (reference sequence). The CDR3 runs to 10 residues.

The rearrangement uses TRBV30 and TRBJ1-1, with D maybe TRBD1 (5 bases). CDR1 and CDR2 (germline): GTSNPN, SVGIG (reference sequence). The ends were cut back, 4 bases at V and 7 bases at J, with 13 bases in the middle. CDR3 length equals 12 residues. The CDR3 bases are TGTGCCTGGAATGGGTGGGGCATTGAAGCTTTCTTT. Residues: CAWNGWGIEAFF.

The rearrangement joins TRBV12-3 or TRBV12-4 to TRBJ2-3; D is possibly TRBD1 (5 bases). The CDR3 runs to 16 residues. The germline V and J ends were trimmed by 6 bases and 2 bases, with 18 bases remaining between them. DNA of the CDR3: TGTGCCAGCAGCCCAGGGATCCTGGGGTTCACAGATACGCAGTATTTT. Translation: CASSPGILGFTDTQYF.

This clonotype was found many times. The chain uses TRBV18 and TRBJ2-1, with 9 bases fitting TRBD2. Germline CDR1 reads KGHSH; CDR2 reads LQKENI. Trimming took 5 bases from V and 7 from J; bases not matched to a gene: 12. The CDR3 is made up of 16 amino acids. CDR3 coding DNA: TGTGCCAGCTCAGCAACCCGCGGGGGGGCCGGGAATGAGCAGTTCTTC. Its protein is CASSATRGGAGNEQFF.

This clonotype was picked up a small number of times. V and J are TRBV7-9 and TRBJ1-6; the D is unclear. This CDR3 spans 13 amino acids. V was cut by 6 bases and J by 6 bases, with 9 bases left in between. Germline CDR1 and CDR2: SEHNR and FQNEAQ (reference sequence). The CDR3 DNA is TGTGCCAGCAGTATGGACCCTAATTCACCCCTCCACTTT. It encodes CASSMDPNSPLHF.

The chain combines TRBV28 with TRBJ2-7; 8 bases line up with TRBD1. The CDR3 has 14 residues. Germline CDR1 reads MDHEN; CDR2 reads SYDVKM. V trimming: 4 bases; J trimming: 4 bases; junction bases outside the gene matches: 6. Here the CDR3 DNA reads TGTGCCAGCAGTTCCCGGACAGGGTGGTACGAGCAGTACGTC. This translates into CASSSRTGWYEQYV.

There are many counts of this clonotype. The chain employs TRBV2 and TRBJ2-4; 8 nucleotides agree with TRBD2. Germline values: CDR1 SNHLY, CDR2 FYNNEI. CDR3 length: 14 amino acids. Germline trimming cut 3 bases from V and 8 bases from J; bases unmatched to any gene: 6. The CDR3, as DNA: TGTGCCAGCAGTGACTCACTAGCGGTGGACATTCAGTACTTC. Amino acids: CASSDSLAVDIQYF.

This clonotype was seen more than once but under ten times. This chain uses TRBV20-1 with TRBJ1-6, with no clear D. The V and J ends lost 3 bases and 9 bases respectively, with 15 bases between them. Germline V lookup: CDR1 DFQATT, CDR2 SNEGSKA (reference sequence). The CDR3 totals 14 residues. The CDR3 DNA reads TGCAGTGCTAGGCCACGGGGAGGAAGTTCACCCCTCCACTTT. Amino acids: CSARPRGGSSPLHF.

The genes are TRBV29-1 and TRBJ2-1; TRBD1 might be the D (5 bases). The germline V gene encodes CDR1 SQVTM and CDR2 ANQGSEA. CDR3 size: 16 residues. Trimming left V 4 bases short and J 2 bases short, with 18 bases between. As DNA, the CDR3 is TGCAGCGTTGCTCCTCTGGCCAGGGCGGCCTACAATGAGCAGTTCTTC. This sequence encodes CSVAPLARAAYNEQFF.

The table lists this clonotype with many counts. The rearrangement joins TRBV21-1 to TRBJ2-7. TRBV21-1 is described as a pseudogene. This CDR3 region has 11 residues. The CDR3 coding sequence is TGTGCCAGCAGCGTGGGTCTCGAGCAGTACGTC. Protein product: CASSVGLEQYV.

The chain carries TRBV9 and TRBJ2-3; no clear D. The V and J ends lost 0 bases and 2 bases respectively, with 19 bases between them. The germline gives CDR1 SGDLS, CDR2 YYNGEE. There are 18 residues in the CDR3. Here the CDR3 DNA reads TGTGCCAGCAGCGTAGGTCAGTGGTGGTGGGCCATCACAGATACGCAGTATTTT. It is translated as CASSVGQWWWAITDTQYF.

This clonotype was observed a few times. Written as DNA, the CDR3 is TGTGCCAGCAGCACCTACCCTGACGGCCCGAACACTGAAGCTTTCTTT. Amino acid sequence: CASSTYPDGPNTEAFF. V is TRBV7-2 and J is TRBJ1-1; D is unresolved. The CDR3 extends over 16 amino acids. V shed 5 bases and J shed 1 base, with 17 bases lying between them. Germline V lookup: CDR1 SGHTA, CDR2 FQGNSA.

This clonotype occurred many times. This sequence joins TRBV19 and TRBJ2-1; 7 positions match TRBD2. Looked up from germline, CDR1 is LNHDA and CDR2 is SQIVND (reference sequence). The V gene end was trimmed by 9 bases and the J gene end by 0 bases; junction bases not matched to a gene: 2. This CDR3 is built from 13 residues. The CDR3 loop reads CASGGNSYNEQFF. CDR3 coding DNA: TGTGCCAGCGGGGGGAACTCCTACAATGAGCAGTTCTTC.

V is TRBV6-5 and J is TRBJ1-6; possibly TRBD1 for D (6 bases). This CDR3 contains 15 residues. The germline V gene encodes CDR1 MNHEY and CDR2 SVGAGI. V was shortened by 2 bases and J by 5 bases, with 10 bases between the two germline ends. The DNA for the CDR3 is TGTGCCAGCAGTTACGAGGGGGACGATAATTCACCCCTCCACTTT. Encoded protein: CASSYEGDDNSPLHF.

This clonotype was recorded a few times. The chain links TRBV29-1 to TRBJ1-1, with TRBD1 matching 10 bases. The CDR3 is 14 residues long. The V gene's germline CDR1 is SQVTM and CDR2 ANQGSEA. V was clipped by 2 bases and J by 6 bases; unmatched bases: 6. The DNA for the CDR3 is TGCAGCGTTGAAAAGGGACAGGGGTTCTCTGAAGCTTTCTTT. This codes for CSVEKGQGFSEAFF.

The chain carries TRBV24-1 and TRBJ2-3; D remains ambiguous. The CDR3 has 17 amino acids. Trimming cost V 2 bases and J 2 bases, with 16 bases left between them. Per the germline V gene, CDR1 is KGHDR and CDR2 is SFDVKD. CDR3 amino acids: CATSDSFSGYSTDTQYF. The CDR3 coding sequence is TGTGCCACCAGTGATTCGTTTTCAGGCTATTCCACAGATACGCAGTATTTT.